The sample holds many counts of the clone carrying this TCR beta chain. Its specificity is unknown. This CDR3 spans 13 amino acids. J gave up 4 bases and V 6 bases, and 2 bases lay outside the gene matches. The V gene's germline CDR1 is SNHLY and CDR2 FYNNEI. This entry belongs to a study of naive and memory T cell subsets. Two oligonucleotides, mixed equimolar, formed the beta constant-region primer covering TRBC1 and TRBC2. Ligated cDNA was amplified by four rounds of PCR with nested alpha and beta constant-region primers and SP2. TCRdb itself ran the UMI-ligation and nested PCR reads through MiXCR, one entry per CDR3 protein. Of 84,000 or so distinct CDR3 sequences listed, 7% are singletons. Alpha and beta libraries were amplified separately from the second PCR onward. Cells stained for CD3, CD4, CD8, CD45RA, CD27 and viability were sorted into four CD45RA/CD27 subsets. Study-wide findings and caveats: In naive cells, over 90% of TCR sequences were seen only once.

The clonotype comes from a human donor in good health. V gene TRBV2 combines with J gene TRBJ2-5, with 10 bases aligning to TRBD1. Material for sequencing was central memory CD4+ T cells from blood. DNA of the CDR3: TGTGCCAGCAGGGGACAGGGGCCAGAGACCCAGTACTTC. Amino acids: CASRGQGPETQYF.